This T cell receptor beta chain is from a study of memory CD4+ T cells and cytomegalovirus serostatus. This table comes from immunoSEQ multiplex PCR, and its TCRdb copy is limited to in-frame clones, with some not included. The sample lists more than 45,000 clones; roughly 81% were seen once. With 3 bases clipped from V and 9 bases from J, the junction kept 7 bases outside the gene matches. The CDR3 covers 15 residues. Germline CDR1 SGHAT, CDR2 FQNNGV. Single viable CD3+CD4+CD8-CD45RO+ cells were sorted as the memory CD4+ T cells. The sequence was collected from an adult in good health and CMV-seronegative. Sequenced: memory CD4+ T cells from blood. The V gene is TRBV11-2, the J gene TRBJ2-4; 11 bases fit TRBD2. CDR3 sequence: CASSFSGRADIIQYF. CDR3 DNA: TGTGCCAGCAGCTTTAGCGGGAGGGCCGATATCATTCAGTACTTC.